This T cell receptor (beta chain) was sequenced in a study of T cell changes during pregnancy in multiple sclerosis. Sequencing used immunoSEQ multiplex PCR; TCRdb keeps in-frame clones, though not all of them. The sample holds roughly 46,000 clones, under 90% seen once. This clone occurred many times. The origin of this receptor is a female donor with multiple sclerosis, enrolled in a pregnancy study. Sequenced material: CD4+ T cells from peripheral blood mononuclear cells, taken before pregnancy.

CDR3 nucleotides: TGTGCCAGCAGTGAATTACCGGGAGGAAACACCATATATTTT. Amino acids: CASSELPGGNTIYF. The chain carries TRBV6-1 and TRBJ1-3; D is uncertain. The V end was cut by 2 bases, the J end by 4 bases, with 9 bases between. CDR1 MNHNS and CDR2 SASEGT come from the germline V gene. This CDR3 is 14 amino acids long.